The 7 T cell receptor beta chains in this list originate from one sample, sequenced in a study of identical twins. TCRdb re-called the 5' RACE reads through MiXCR, storing one row per CDR3 protein. The sample lists about 790,000 distinct CDR3 sequences; around a sixth were seen once. These same records also appear under a second study, on T cells expressing NK-cell markers.

The sample was PBMCs. These receptors were collected from a woman in her late teens or twenties in good health.

The rearrangement links TRBV20-1 to TRBJ1-2; 8 bases agree with TRBD1. The ends lost 3 bases at V and 6 bases at J; junction bases unmatched: 9. This CDR3 is built from 14 residues. Germline CDR1 and CDR2: DFQATT and SNEGSKA (reference sequence). As DNA, the CDR3 is TGCAGTGCTAGCGACAGGGGTCGGGGTGATGGCTACACCTTC. Protein sequence: CSASDRGRGDGYTF.

This clonotype was seen just once. CDR3 residues: CAWGEGWGIAHEQYF. As DNA, the CDR3 is TGTGCCTGGGGGGAGGGGTGGGGGATCGCACACGAGCAGTACTTC. The chain uses TRBV30 and TRBJ2-7, with 7 bases matching TRBD2. Germline assignment: CDR1 GTSNPN and CDR2 SVGIG (reference sequence). V trimming: 5 bases; J trimming: 5 bases; junction bases outside the gene matches: 15. The CDR3 consists of 15 residues.

This clonotype was seen more than once but under ten times. CDR3 amino acids: CARAQYAVNTEAFF. The CDR3 DNA reads as TGTGCCAGAGCCCAATACGCAGTGAACACTGAAGCTTTCTTT. This chain joins TRBV12-3 or TRBV12-4 and TRBJ1-1; no clear D. The V and J ends lost 9 bases and 0 bases respectively, with 14 bases between them. CDR3 length: 14 residues.

The J gene is TRBJ2-7, the V gene TRBV10-1; weak D call: TRBD1 (5 bases). The V end lost 3 bases, the J end lost 6 bases, and 24 bases lay between the germline ends. CDR3 size: 17 residues. Germline V lookup: CDR1 WNHNN, CDR2 SYGVQD (reference sequence). CDR3 residues: CASSDRVLSFPVSEQYF. The CDR3 region has the DNA TGCGCCAGCAGTGACAGGGTGTTGTCTTTCCCGGTGAGCGAGCAGTACTTC.

This clonotype has a handful of counts. V is TRBV15 and J is TRBJ2-1; D is unclear. Trimming took 1 base from V and 9 from J, leaving 7 bases between them. Looked up from germline, CDR1 is LNHNV and CDR2 is YYDKDF (reference sequence). The CDR3 runs 12 residues. CDR3 coding DNA: TGTGCCACCAGCAGAGCTGGCGGTGAGCAGTTCTTC. It translates to CATSRAGGEQFF.

This clonotype was recorded a few times. The genes are TRBV6-1 and TRBJ1-6, with D maybe TRBD1 (6 bases). This CDR3 comprises 14 residues. Germline V gene sequence: CDR1 MNHNS, CDR2 SASEGT. V was cut by 11 bases and J by 6 bases, with 17 bases left in between. Written as DNA, the CDR3 is TGTGCCTCCATCCCGACAGGCCGTAATTCACCCCTCCACTTT. Encoded protein: CASIPTGRNSPLHF.

The chain links TRBV6-2 or TRBV6-3 to TRBJ2-7, with 12 bases identical to TRBD2. Germline CDR1 and CDR2: MNHEY and SVGEGT. Trimming took 10 bases from V and 4 from J; bases not matched to a gene: 14. The CDR3 extends over 16 amino acids. The CDR3 nucleotides are TGTGCCACCCACCAGACGCGGACTAGCGGGACTTACGAGCAGTACTTC. Translation: CATHQTRTSGTYEQYF.